Below, 25 T cell receptor beta chains from the same sample are listed, as sequenced in a study of T cells in pancreatic ductal adenocarcinoma. The selected patients with pancreatic ductal adenocarcinoma had surgery but no neoadjuvant therapy. Here immunoSEQ multiplex PCR was the method, and the copy in TCRdb shows in-frame clones only, minus some. Of some 4,300 clones listed, approximately 79% are singletons. Sequenced material: pancreatic tumor tissue. These TCRs come from a human donor with pancreatic ductal adenocarcinoma. The donor label of this sample is uncertain.

This clone appeared a few times. V gene TRBV19 combines with J gene TRBJ2-3; maybe TRBD1 (5 bases). V gave up 2 bases and J gave up 0 bases, with 6 bases separating them. Per the germline V gene, CDR1 is LNHDA and CDR2 is SQIVND (reference sequence). The CDR3 is 14 residues long. The CDR3 sequence: CASSIRTSTDTQYF. The CDR3 DNA is TGTGCCAGTAGTATAAGGACAAGCACAGATACGCAGTATTTT.

The chain uses TRBV5-1 and TRBJ1-2; the match to TRBD1 covers 9 bases. V shed 3 bases, J shed 0 bases, and the junction held 6 bases outside the gene matches. This CDR3 is 16 amino acids long. Germline assignment: CDR1 SGHRS and CDR2 YFSETQ. CDR3 loop: CASSSGTGIANYGYTF. The CDR3 DNA is TGCGCCAGCAGCTCCGGGACAGGGATCGCTAACTATGGCTACACCTTC.

V and J are TRBV27 and TRBJ2-1; 10 nucleotides align to TRBD2. Germline CDR1 is MNHEY and CDR2 is SMNVEV (reference sequence). Trimming at V came to 0 bases and at J to 4 bases, leaving 6 bases not matched to a gene. This CDR3 is built from 17 residues. CDR3 DNA sequence: TGTGCCAGCAGTTTATCGTCGTGGACTAGCGGATACAATGAGCAGTTCTTC. This encodes CASSLSSWTSGYNEQFF.

This clone was seen just once. The V call is TRBV19, the J call TRBJ1-5; TRBD1 matches at 7 bases. V shed 5 bases, J shed 2 bases, and the junction held 0 bases outside the gene matches. The CDR3 totals 13 residues. CDR1 and CDR2 (germline): LNHDA, SQIVND (reference sequence). For the CDR3, the DNA is TGTGCCAGTAGTGACAGGGGCAATCAGCCCCAGCATTTT. Its translation is CASSDRGNQPQHF.

J is TRBJ2-2 and V is TRBV5-6, with TRBD2 identical over 13 bases. J gave up 5 bases and V 0 bases, and 10 bases lay outside the gene matches. Per the germline V gene, CDR1 is SGHDT and CDR2 is YYEEEE. The CDR3 runs to 19 residues. CDR3 loop: CASSLVLGLAGRGTGELFF. CDR3 bases: TGTGCCAGCAGCTTGGTTCTGGGACTAGCGGGAAGGGGGACCGGGGAGCTGTTTTTT. The full variable domain, its missing parts supplied by reference TRBV5-6 and TRBJ2-2, is DAGVTQSPTHLIKTRGQQVTLRCSPKSGHDTVSWYQQALGQGPQFIFQYYEEEERQRGNFPDRFSGHQFPNYSSELNVNALLLGDSALYLCASSLVLGLAGRGTGELFFGEGSRLTVL.

This sequence joins TRBV9 and TRBJ2-1; D uncertain. Trimming removed 1 base at V and 6 bases at J, with 14 bases between. Germline-derived CDR1 and CDR2 are SGDLS and YYNGEE. There are 15 residues in the CDR3. CDR3 nucleotides: TGTGCCAGCAGCGTAAGGGCGCGGAACCCCAATGAGCAGTTCTTC. Translation: CASSVRARNPNEQFF.

This chain uses TRBV29-1 with TRBJ1-2; no clear D gene. Germline V gives CDR1 SQVTM, CDR2 ANQGSEA. The V end was cut by 2 bases, the J end by 3 bases, with 4 bases between. The CDR3 has 11 amino acids. CDR3 residues: CSVERDYGYTF. The DNA of the CDR3 is TGCAGCGTTGAACGGGACTATGGCTACACCTTC.

Here the CDR3 reads CASSLRGTSTDTQYF. The CDR3 DNA reads as TGCGCCAGCAGCTTGCGAGGAACTAGCACAGATACGCAGTATTTT. V is TRBV5-1 and J is TRBJ2-3, with D unclear. The CDR3 has 15 amino acids. Trimming took 1 base from V and 0 from J, leaving 9 bases between them. Per germline, CDR1 SGHRS and CDR2 YFSETQ.

The chain couples TRBV5-1 to TRBJ2-2; D may be TRBD1 (5 bases). The length of the CDR3 is 17 residues. Trimming shortened V by 0 bases and J by 4 bases, and 16 bases separated the two germline ends. Germline CDR1 is SGHRS and CDR2 is YFSETQ. The chain's CDR3 is CASSLAFGAPGTGELFF. CDR3 nucleotide sequence: TGCGCCAGCAGCTTGGCCTTTGGGGCCCCGGGCACCGGGGAGCTGTTTTTT. The full variable domain, its missing parts supplied by reference TRBV5-1 and TRBJ2-2, is KAGVTQTPRYLIKTRGQQVTLSCSPISGHRSVSWYQQTPGQGLQFLFEYFSETQRNKGNFPGRFSGRQFSNSRSEMNVSTLELGDSALYLCASSLAFGAPGTGELFFGEGSRLTVL.

This chain joins TRBV6-1 and TRBJ2-7; 9 nucleotides agree with TRBD1. J lost 3 bases, V lost 4 bases, and 10 bases had no gene match. CDR3 length: 16 amino acids. Germline CDR1 reads MNHNS; CDR2 reads SASEGT. The chain's CDR3 is CASSGGGTGSIYEQYF. The CDR3 DNA reads TGTGCCAGCAGTGGAGGGGGGACAGGGAGTATCTACGAGCAGTACTTC.

V is TRBV5-1 and J is TRBJ1-3, with 11 nucleotides matching TRBD1. Unmatched junction bases numbered 14, after V lost 3 bases and J lost 15 bases. The CDR3 is 15 amino acids. Germline CDR1 is SGHRS and CDR2 is YFSETQ. CDR3 region: CASSSDPGTGGSGYF. In nucleotides, the CDR3 is TGCGCCAGCAGCTCCGACCCCGGGACAGGGGGTTCCGGATATTTT.

V gene TRBV14 combines with J gene TRBJ2-3; 11 bases fit TRBD1. Germline V lookup: CDR1 SGHDN, CDR2 FVKESK. CDR3 length equals 16 residues. The V and J ends lost 4 bases and 1 base, in that order; junction bases with no gene match: 4. CDR3: CASSRTGGARTDTQYF. Written as DNA, the CDR3 is TGTGCCAGCAGCCGGACAGGGGGCGCCCGCACAGATACGCAGTATTTT.

This clone has a single count. The chain couples TRBV7-9 to TRBJ1-6; D ambiguous. Deletions cut 5 bases from V and 6 bases from J, with 20 bases between. The CDR3 totals 17 residues. The germline CDR1 and CDR2 sequences are SEHNR and FQNEAQ (reference sequence). CDR3 bases: TGTGCCAGCAGCCAAGACGTTGGGAGGCGGACTAATTCACCCCTCCACTTT. It specifies CASSQDVGRRTNSPLHF.

The genes are TRBV4-2 and TRBJ2-1, with 13 bases aligning to TRBD2. Germline V lookup: CDR1 LGHNA, CDR2 YNFKEQ. V lost 5 bases and J lost 7; bases outside the gene matches: 11. The CDR3 is made up of 17 amino acids. DNA of the CDR3: TGTGCCAGCAGCTTGGCACTAGCGGGAGGGCCGCGGAATGAGCAGTTCTTC. Translation gives CASSLALAGGPRNEQFF.

The V gene is TRBV28, the J gene TRBJ2-1; 11 bases match TRBD1. With 9 bases clipped from V and 4 bases from J, the junction kept 8 bases outside the gene matches. The germline gives CDR1 MDHEN, CDR2 SYDVKM. The CDR3 length is 15 residues. CDR3 DNA: TGTGCCAGTACAACCGGGACAGGGGGTTACAATGAGCAGTTCTTC. This sequence encodes CASTTGTGGYNEQFF.

This clone is large (0.1 to 1%) by share. The chain combines TRBV27 with TRBJ2-2, with 12 bases aligning to TRBD1. The CDR3 is 16 amino acids. Losses at the gene ends were 4 bases for V and 5 bases for J; bases not matched to a gene: 5. CDR1 and CDR2 (germline): MNHEY, SMNVEV (reference sequence). CDR3 in amino acids: CASSSRDRGRTGELFF. The CDR3 DNA sequence: TGTGCCAGCAGTTCCCGGGACAGGGGGCGAACCGGGGAGCTGTTTTTT.

This clone was recorded only once. Here the CDR3 DNA reads TGTGCCATCAGTGAGGGACAGGGGACGCGTTACTACACCTTC. Protein: CAISEGQGTRYYTF. The chain is built from TRBV10-3 and TRBJ1-2; TRBD1 agrees at 9 bases. This CDR3 contains 14 residues. Germline trimming cut 2 bases from V and 10 bases from J; bases unmatched to any gene: 8. CDR1 and CDR2 (germline): ENHRY, SYGVKD.

The chain has TRBV6-1 and TRBJ2-3; 16 positions agree with TRBD2. The CDR3 extends over 23 amino acids. After removal of 0 bases from V and 0 bases from J, the junction contained 15 bases not matched to a gene. The germline V gene encodes CDR1 MNHNS and CDR2 SASEGT. CDR3 amino acids: CASSEATYITGTSGGASTDTQYF. CDR3 DNA sequence: TGTGCCAGCAGTGAAGCGACATATATTACCGGGACTAGCGGGGGGGCTAGCACAGATACGCAGTATTTT.

This rearrangement joins TRBV5-1 to TRBJ1-1, with a weak D call TRBD1 (5 bases). The CDR3 contains 14 residues. Trimming took 3 bases from V and 1 from J, leaving 10 bases between them. Germline CDR1 reads SGHRS; CDR2 reads YFSETQ. This chain's CDR3 is CASSSSGGNTEAFF. CDR3 in DNA: TGCGCCAGCAGCTCCTCGGGGGGGAACACTGAAGCTTTCTTT.

The chain carries TRBV7-9 and TRBJ1-2; D is unclear. This CDR3 has 16 residues. The V end was cut by 4 bases, the J end by 1 base, with 16 bases between. Germline loops: CDR1 SEHNR, CDR2 FQNEAQ (reference sequence). Here the CDR3 reads CASSSVSRLDNYGYTF. CDR3 nucleotides: TGTGCCAGCAGCTCAGTGTCACGGTTGGATAACTATGGCTACACCTTC.

The rearrangement joins TRBV18 to TRBJ1-1; D unresolved. The V and J ends lost 2 bases and 0 bases respectively, with 7 bases between them. The CDR3 covers 14 residues. Germline CDR1 and CDR2: KGHSH and LQKENI. CDR3 loop: CASSPGQMNTEAFF. In DNA, the CDR3 is TGTGCCAGCTCACCAGGGCAGATGAACACTGAAGCTTTCTTT.

The V and J genes are TRBV5-4 and TRBJ2-7; TRBD2 aligns across 15 bases. V dropped 4 bases and J dropped 3; count of bases not matched to a gene: 8. Germline V lookup: CDR1 SGHNT, CDR2 YYREEE (reference sequence). The CDR3 runs to 17 residues. The CDR3 coding sequence is TGTGCCAGCAGCGCCGGGACTAGCGGGGGGCTCTTCTACGAGCAGTACTTC. Protein product: CASSAGTSGGLFYEQYF.

This chain uses TRBV29-1 with TRBJ1-6; TRBD1 aligns across 7 bases. Germline V gene lookup returns CDR1 SQVTM and CDR2 ANQGSEA. The CDR3 is made up of 16 amino acids. J lost 4 bases, V lost 8 bases, and 14 bases had no gene match. CDR3 bases: TGCAGCACCCGAGGGACAGAAAAAGATTATAATTCACCCCTCCACTTT. It encodes CSTRGTEKDYNSPLHF.

The chain links TRBV7-2 to TRBJ1-1, with D maybe TRBD1 (5 bases). Trimming pared 3 bases from V and 7 bases from J, leaving 18 bases between. Germline V gene lookup returns CDR1 SGHTA and CDR2 FQGNSA. The CDR3 totals 15 residues. CDR3 residues: CASSFTTGTDYEAFF. As DNA, the CDR3 is TGTGCCAGCAGCTTCACTACCGGGACCGATTATGAAGCTTTCTTT.

CDR3 sequence: CASSKLESSYEQYF. In DNA form, the CDR3 reads TGTGCCAGCAGTAAGTTAGAGAGCTCCTACGAGCAGTACTTC. The chain recombines TRBV7-8 with TRBJ2-7; D call uncertain. Per the germline V gene, CDR1 is SGHVS and CDR2 is FQNEAQ. The CDR3 extends over 14 amino acids. V was cut by 6 bases and J by 0 bases, with 12 bases left in between.